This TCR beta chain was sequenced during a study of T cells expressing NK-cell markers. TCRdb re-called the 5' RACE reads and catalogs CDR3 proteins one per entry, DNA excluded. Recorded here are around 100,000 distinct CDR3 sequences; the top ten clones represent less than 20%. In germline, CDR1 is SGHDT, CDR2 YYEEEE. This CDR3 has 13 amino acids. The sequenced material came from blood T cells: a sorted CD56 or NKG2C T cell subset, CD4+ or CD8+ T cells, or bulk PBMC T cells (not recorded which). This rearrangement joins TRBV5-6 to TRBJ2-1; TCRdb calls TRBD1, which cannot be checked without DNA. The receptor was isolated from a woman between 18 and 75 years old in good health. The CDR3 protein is CASSSVRVDEQFF.